This paragraph covers one T cell receptor (beta chain) sequence. What this receptor recognizes is not known. Base-call qualities are not available, and no considerably larger clone is one nucleotide away. Systemically healthy Caucasian individuals from Russia, some 38 in total and aged roughly 6 to 95 years, were included as donors. Approximately 10 milliliters of peripheral blood were collected from each donor into EDTA-treated Vacutainer tubes. Ficoll-Paque density-gradient centrifugation was used to isolate PBMCs, with at least 6.5 million per sample. Trizol reagent was used to extract total RNA from PBMCs, with at least 5.5 micrograms per sample. For every donor, an aliquot of PBMCs went through flow cytometry to measure the percentages of naive CD45RAhigh/CD27high T cells. These data are taken from a study of blood T cells in healthy people across ages (dated by TCRdb to about 2015). With respect to the entire study: In model experiments, roughly one uniquely barcoded TCR beta cDNA molecule per two T cells was captured by template switching. The study measured age-related changes in TCR beta repertoire diversity using deep sequencing normalized with unique cDNA molecular identifiers. Donors were grouped into four age groups: young (average approximately 15 years), middle-aged (less than 40), aged (around 60) and long-lived (over 80). To avoid experimental bias, donors of different ages were spread randomly across the sequencing lanes. The study analyzed two additional independent replicas of 1 million unique cDNA reads from the same blood draw for two donors, one aged 18 to 29 and one aged 80 or older.

The library was produced with 5' RACE. Sequencing relied on an Illumina HiSeq 2500. A second 7 to 11 cycle PCR used a sample-barcoded 5' primer and a J-beta primer mix. A template-switch 5' adaptor carrying 12 random nucleotides introduced a unique molecular identifier onto each TCR beta cDNA molecule. At least 2.5 million CDR3-containing paired-end reads were obtained from each sample. All of the RNA was converted into first-strand cDNA using the Mint cDNA synthesis kit, with a TRBC-specific oligonucleotide serving as the primer. All cDNA was treated with uracil-DNA glycosylase and then went through a first 18-cycle PCR with the universal primers M1SS and BC2_uni_R. In the original analysis: For normalization, 1 million high-quality reads were randomly selected from each sample, with every read carrying a distinct molecular identifier. Instead of being binned into consensus sequences, reads that shared molecular identifiers were thrown out. CDR3 identification, clonotype clustering and error correction used MiTCR with a Q25 quality threshold and the strictest error-elimination algorithm. A nonparametric unseen species model with Euler transformation was used to estimate lower-bound total TCR beta diversity. TCRdb ran its own pipeline on the public reads, namely fastp trimming at Q25 and MiXCR clone calling, and kept in-frame beta chains. Rows are combined by CDR3 protein, so each entry shows the most common genes and DNA. The V and J calls and clone size are TCRdb's, not the authors'. The sample table records 600,000 or so distinct CDR3 sequences; under 55% of these occur just once. Of the sample, around 23% falls within the top ten clones.

CDR1 SEHNR and CDR2 FQNEAQ were looked up in the germline V gene (reference sequence). Taken from cysteine to phenylalanine, the CDR3 has 14 residues. The sequence is cut down to CDR3 DNA, 42 bases in frame from base 1. The junction shows trimming of 5 bases on V and 10 bases on J, plus 18 bases between the germline ends. Beyond this particular receptor, the publication reports: As age increased, observed TCR beta diversity per million T cells dropped in a roughly linear way, and a significant reduction was already evident by age roughly 40. There was a strong correlation between observed TCR beta diversity and the percentage of naive T cells measured by flow cytometry. Estimates of total diversity based on one million sequenced T cells were regarded as lower bounds and as underestimates. Conclusive comparison of naive and antigen-experienced compartments was prevented by the profiling of bulk unsorted PBMCs. Compared with the aged group, the long-lived group had more naive CD4+ T cells, fewer expanded clones and increased TCR diversity, suggesting age selection. The CMV infection status of donors was not known, potentially confounding age-related changes in expanded clonotypes.

The origin of this receptor is an elderly man in good health. The chain uses TRBV7-9 and TRBJ2-1; the D gene assignment is ambiguous. Specimen: blood. The CDR3 here reads CASSQIISLQEQFF. In nucleotides, the sequence is TGTGCCAGCAGCCAAATCATCAGCCTACAAGAGCAGTTCTTC. Beyond the CDR3, the reference TRBV7-9 and TRBJ2-1 genes provide the residues; the full variable domain reads: DTGVSQNPRHKITKRGQNVTFRCDPISEHNRLYWYRQTLGQGPEFLTYFQNEAQLEKSRLLSDRFSAERPKGSFSTLEIQRTEQGDSAMYLCASSQIISLQEQFFGPGTRLTVL.